Listed here are 26 T cell receptor beta chains from one sample, sequenced in a study of cytomegalovirus exposure and HLA in healthy donors. PCR involved 60 Vbeta and 13 Jbeta primers. TCRdb's table, derived via immunoSEQ multiplex PCR, lists solely in-frame clones and lacks some. The sample lists over 150,000 clones, 79% seen once, with roughly 2% in the top ten. Sequencing was carried out using PBMCs. The receptors originated from a middle-aged man in good health and CMV-seronegative.

J is TRBJ1-2 and V is TRBV6-5, with a possible D match to TRBD1 (5 bases). This CDR3 spans 13 amino acids. Germline V gene data show CDR1 as MNHEY and CDR2 as SVGAGI. V was cut by 6 bases and J by 6 bases, with 14 bases left in between. CDR3 bases: TGTGCCAGCAGACCAGGTGCGGGGGATGGCTACACCTTC. This sequence encodes CASRPGAGDGYTF.

The chain combines TRBV27 with TRBJ2-1; D unresolved. Germline CDR1 is MNHEY and CDR2 is SMNVEV (reference sequence). V was cut by 6 bases and J by 4 bases, with 4 bases left in between. The CDR3 totals 11 residues. The CDR3 DNA reads TGTGCCAGCAGACTTTACAATGAGCAGTTCTTC. As protein: CASRLYNEQFF.

The J gene is TRBJ1-1, the V gene TRBV5-1; D is unresolved. Germline loops: CDR1 SGHRS, CDR2 YFSETQ. Trimming took 4 bases from V and 6 from J, leaving 16 bases between them. This CDR3 region has 14 residues. The CDR3 is CASSPPQPGAEAFF. The DNA for the CDR3 is TGCGCCAGCAGCCCCCCTCAGCCCGGGGCTGAAGCTTTCTTT. The full variable domain, in which reference TRBV5-1 and TRBJ1-1 provide the parts outside the CDR3, is KAGVTQTPRYLIKTRGQQVTLSCSPISGHRSVSWYQQTPGQGLQFLFEYFSETQRNKGNFPGRFSGRQFSNSRSEMNVSTLELGDSALYLCASSPPQPGAEAFFGQGTRLTVV.

The chain recombines TRBV2 with TRBJ1-4, with 8 positions matching TRBD1. The CDR3 spans 14 residues. V lost 5 bases, J lost 5 bases, and 4 bases stayed unmatched. Germline values: CDR1 SNHLY, CDR2 FYNNEI. The CDR3 nucleotides read TGTGCCAGCAGTCGGGACAGGTCCAATGAAAAACTGTTTTTT. Translating it yields CASSRDRSNEKLFF. Full variable domain (rest looked up from reference TRBV2 and TRBJ1-4): EPEVTQTPSHQVTQMGQEVILRCVPISNHLYFYWYRQILGQKVEFLVSFYNNEISEKSEIFDDQFSVERPDGSNFTLKIRSTKLEDSAMYFCASSRDRSNEKLFFGSGTQLSVL.

CDR3 nucleotide sequence: TGTGCCACCACCCTCGGTTCGTTGAACACTGAAGCTTTCTTT. It encodes CATTLGSLNTEAFF. The chain is built from TRBV15 and TRBJ1-1; D gene ambiguous. From germline, CDR1 is LNHNV and CDR2 YYDKDF (reference sequence). V was pared by 7 bases and J by 0 bases, with 12 bases between. The CDR3 extends over 14 amino acids.

The chain combines TRBV7-2 with TRBJ2-5; the match to TRBD2 covers 8 bases. Germline lookup yields CDR1 SGHTA and CDR2 FQGNSA. CDR3 length equals 15 residues. With V trimmed by 5 bases and J by 0 bases, 5 bases remained unmatched. The CDR3 bases are TGTGCCAGCAGCCTCACTAGCGGCTACCAAGAGACCCAGTACTTC. This translates into CASSLTSGYQETQYF.

This clone was counted a single time. The chain joins TRBV5-6 to TRBJ2-1; the match to TRBD2 covers 7 bases. Unmatched junction bases numbered 13, after V lost 4 bases and J lost 3 bases. CDR3 length equals 17 residues. Germline CDR1 reads SGHDT; CDR2 reads YYEEEE. The CDR3 DNA follows: TGTGCCAGCAGCCCGGGTCCCAAGAGCGGGATCTACAATGAGCAGTTCTTC. Translation: CASSPGPKSGIYNEQFF.

The chain joins TRBV6-5 to TRBJ1-2; D remains ambiguous. This CDR3 comprises 11 residues. V shed 4 bases and J shed 8 bases, with 8 bases lying between them. Looked up from germline, CDR1 is MNHEY and CDR2 is SVGAGI. CDR3 coding DNA: TGTGCCAGCAGTTCGACGCGGGGCTACACCTTC. Its protein is CASSSTRGYTF.

The chain is built from TRBV30 and TRBJ2-7; D possibly corresponds to TRBD2 (5 bases). V lost 2 bases and J lost 3, with 11 bases in between. This CDR3 has 13 residues. Germline V CDR1 and CDR2: GTSNPN, SVGIG (reference sequence). The CDR3 sequence: CAWSSGSFYEQYF. Written as DNA, the CDR3 is TGTGCCTGGAGTTCTGGGAGCTTCTACGAGCAGTACTTC.

This rearrangement joins TRBV19 to TRBJ1-1; D unclear. Germline V gene sequence: CDR1 LNHDA, CDR2 SQIVND (reference sequence). This CDR3 is built from 15 residues. Trimming cost V 7 bases and J 1 base, with 16 bases left between them. The CDR3 bases are TGTGCCAGTACTCCGGGTCTACGATCGAACACTGAAGCTTTCTTT. Encoded protein: CASTPGLRSNTEAFF.

The chain uses TRBV2 and TRBJ1-4; D not resolved. Germline-derived CDR1 and CDR2 are SNHLY and FYNNEI. V was trimmed by 6 bases and J by 0 bases, leaving 14 bases between them. The CDR3 has 16 amino acids. This CDR3 is CASRDLGGATNEKLFF. For the CDR3, the DNA is TGTGCCAGCAGAGACCTGGGAGGTGCAACTAATGAAAAACTGTTTTTT.

The V call is TRBV2, the J call TRBJ2-1; TRBD2 is a possible D gene (6 bases). Germline-derived CDR1 and CDR2 are SNHLY and FYNNEI. Trimming removed 9 bases from V and 7 bases from J, with 10 bases in between. The CDR3 is 11 residues long. The CDR3 protein is CASLGGNEQFF. Written as DNA, the CDR3 is TGTGCCAGTCTGGGGGGAAATGAGCAGTTCTTC.

This clone has more than one count but fewer than ten. J is TRBJ2-1 and V is TRBV27, with a possible D match to TRBD2 (6 bases). CDR1 and CDR2 from the germline V gene are MNHEY and SMNVEV (reference sequence). This CDR3 contains 11 residues. Trimming removed 3 bases at V and 10 bases at J, with 7 bases between. The CDR3 spells CASSFSGEQFF. Here the CDR3 DNA reads TGTGCCAGCAGTTTTAGCGGCGAGCAGTTCTTC.

The J gene is TRBJ2-2, the V gene TRBV19; possible D gene TRBD2, 6 bases. CDR3 size: 15 residues. Trimming removed 6 bases from V and 5 bases from J, with 16 bases in between. Looked up from germline, CDR1 is LNHDA and CDR2 is SQIVND (reference sequence). The CDR3: CASRNRAGKTGELFF. The CDR3 DNA reads TGTGCCAGTAGGAATCGGGCGGGGAAAACCGGGGAGCTGTTTTTT. Using reference TRBV19 and TRBJ2-2 for the parts outside the CDR3, the full variable domain is DGGITQSPKYLFRKEGQNVTLSCEQNLNHDAMYWYRQDPGQGLRLIYYSQIVNDFQKGDIAEGYSVSREKKESFPLTVTSAQKNPTAFYLCASRNRAGKTGELFFGEGSRLTVL.

The genes are TRBV28 and TRBJ1-1; D ambiguous. The CDR3 is 12 amino acids. Trimming stripped 5 bases from V and 2 bases from J, with 6 bases between. From germline, CDR1 is MDHEN and CDR2 SYDVKM. Here the CDR3 reads CASSTSNTEAFF. CDR3 DNA sequence: TGTGCCAGCAGTACTTCCAACACTGAAGCTTTCTTT.

The gene calls are TRBV5-1 and TRBJ2-5, with 8 positions matching TRBD1. The junction had 5 bases not matched to a gene; V was cut back by 3 bases and J by 4 bases. There are 14 residues in the CDR3. The germline V gene has CDR1 SGHRS and CDR2 YFSETQ. CDR3 residues: CASSSGQGVETQYF. CDR3 nucleotides: TGCGCCAGCAGCTCCGGACAGGGCGTAGAGACCCAGTACTTC.

This chain uses TRBV5-1 with TRBJ2-3, with D unclear. The V end lost 2 bases, the J end lost 4 bases, and 17 bases lay between the germline ends. Germline lookup yields CDR1 SGHRS and CDR2 YFSETQ. The length of the CDR3 is 16 residues. CDR3 coding DNA: TGCGCCAGCAGCTTAGATGGGCCCCGAGCCCCAGATACGCAGTATTTT. It encodes CASSLDGPRAPDTQYF.

V usage is TRBV6-6 and J usage is TRBJ2-7, with 9 positions matching TRBD1. CDR3 length: 16 amino acids. Unmatched junction bases numbered 10, after V lost 0 bases and J lost 7 bases. CDR1 MNHNY and CDR2 SVGAGI come from the germline V gene (reference sequence). The CDR3 bases are TGTGCCAGCAGTTACTCGGGACAGGGAACGAGCGGGGAGCAGTACTTC. Its translation: CASSYSGQGTSGEQYF.

V gene TRBV11-2 combines with J gene TRBJ2-2, with D possibly matching TRBD2 (5 bases). Germline CDR1 is SGHAT and CDR2 is FQNNGV. The V end was cut by 1 base, the J end by 0 bases, with 12 bases between. This CDR3 has 17 residues. The CDR3 bases are TGTGCCAGCAGCTTAGGGGTGGGAGAGCCGAACACCGGGGAGCTGTTTTTT. Translation gives CASSLGVGEPNTGELFF. Filled out from reference TRBV11-2 and TRBJ2-2, the complete variable domain reads EAGVAQSPRYKIIEKRQSVAFWCNPISGHATLYWYQQILGQGPKLLIQFQNNGVVDDSQLPKDRFSAERLKGVDSTLKIQPAKLEDSAVYLCASSLGVGEPNTGELFFGEGSRLTVL.

In its sample, this clone was seen once. The chain combines TRBV4-1 with TRBJ2-7; 8 nucleotides agree with TRBD2. The V gene's germline CDR1 is MGHRA and CDR2 YSYEKL. V dropped 0 bases and J dropped 3; count of bases not matched to a gene: 7. The CDR3 extends over 16 amino acids. In nucleotides, the CDR3 is TGCGCCAGCAGCCAAGAGAAGGTTAGCGGGAACTACGAGCAGTACTTC. Translation: CASSQEKVSGNYEQYF.

This clone was seen a handful of times. The chain has TRBV6-6 and TRBJ2-1; tentatively, D is TRBD2 (5 bases). Per the germline V gene, CDR1 is MNHNY and CDR2 is SVGAGI (reference sequence). This CDR3 spans 12 amino acids. Trimming took 7 bases from V and 6 from J, leaving 10 bases between them. CDR3 coding DNA: TGTGCCAGCAAGAGGGAGCTCAATGAGCAGTTCTTC. Its protein product is CASKRELNEQFF.

The table lists this clone with a few counts. This rearrangement joins TRBV7-8 to TRBJ2-3; 10 bases map to TRBD2. Trimming cost V 5 bases and J 1 base; bases outside gene matches: 3. This CDR3 has 15 amino acids. Per the germline V gene, CDR1 is SGHVS and CDR2 is FQNEAQ. The CDR3 protein is CASSRGTSGTDTQYF. CDR3 DNA sequence: TGTGCCAGCAGCCGGGGGACTAGCGGCACAGATACGCAGTATTTT. The full variable domain, rest sourced from reference TRBV7-8 and TRBJ2-3, is GAGVSQSPRYKVAKRGQDVALRCDPISGHVSLFWYQQALGQGPEFLTYFQNEAQLDKSGLPSDRFFAERPEGSVSTLKIQRTQQEDSAVYLCASSRGTSGTDTQYFGPGTRLTVL.

Only a few counts were recorded for this clone. This sequence joins TRBV5-1 and TRBJ1-4; D may be TRBD1 (5 bases). CDR1 is SGHRS, CDR2 YFSETQ, per germline. The CDR3 sequence is 13 residues long. Trimming removed 5 bases at V and 9 bases at J, with 14 bases between. CDR3 DNA sequence: TGCGCCAGCAGGCAGAGCCAGGGCCAAAAACTGTTTTTT. This codes for CASRQSQGQKLFF.

The chain recombines TRBV2 with TRBJ2-1; D gene ambiguous. CDR3 length equals 11 residues. Trimming shortened V by 4 bases and J by 5 bases, and 3 bases separated the two germline ends. Germline CDR1 reads SNHLY; CDR2 reads FYNNEI. This CDR3 reads CASSVNNEQFF. DNA of the CDR3: TGTGCCAGCAGTGTCAACAATGAGCAGTTCTTC.

The chain uses TRBV18 and TRBJ2-7; D is possibly TRBD1 (5 bases). V lost 3 bases, J lost 5 bases, and 14 bases lay in between. The CDR3 consists of 14 residues. Germline loops: CDR1 KGHSH, CDR2 LQKENI. The CDR3 nucleotides read TGTGCCAGCTCACCTGGGGCCCCAGGCCACGAGCAGTACTTC. Residues: CASSPGAPGHEQYF.

This clone was counted between two and nine times. The chain recombines TRBV30 with TRBJ1-5; D unclear. Trimming removed 6 bases at V and 4 bases at J, with 16 bases between. The CDR3 is 14 amino acids. Germline V gene data show CDR1 as GTSNPN and CDR2 as SVGIG (reference sequence). The CDR3 sequence: CACRGRKGNQPQHF. CDR3 DNA: TGTGCCTGCCGCGGGAGGAAAGGGAATCAGCCCCAGCATTTT.